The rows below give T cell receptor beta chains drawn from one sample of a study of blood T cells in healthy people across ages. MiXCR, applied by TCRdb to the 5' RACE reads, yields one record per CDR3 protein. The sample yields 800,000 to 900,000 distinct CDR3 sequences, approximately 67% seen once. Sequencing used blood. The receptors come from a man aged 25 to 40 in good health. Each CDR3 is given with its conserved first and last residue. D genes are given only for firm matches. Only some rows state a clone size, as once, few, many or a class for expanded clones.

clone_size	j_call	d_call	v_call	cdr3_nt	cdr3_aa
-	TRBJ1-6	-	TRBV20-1	TGCAGTGCTAGAAGTGAATATAATTCACCCCTCCACTTT	CSARSEYNSPLHF
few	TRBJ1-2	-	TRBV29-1	TGCAGCGCCTACGGAGCGGGGAACTATGGCTACACCTTC	CSAYGAGNYGYTF
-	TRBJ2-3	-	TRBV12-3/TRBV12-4	TGTGCCAGCAGCTTTGGTTCCGCTAGCACAGATACGCAGTATTTT	CASSFGSASTDTQYF
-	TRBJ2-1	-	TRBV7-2	TGTGCCAGCAGCCCAAGCCCCGGCCGGGATTATGAGCAGTTCTTC	CASSPSPGRDYEQFF
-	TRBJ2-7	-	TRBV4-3	TGCGCCAGCAGCCAAGGAAGGGGGAATCTCCACGAGCAGTACTTC	CASSQGRGNLHEQYF
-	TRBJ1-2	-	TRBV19	TGTGCCAGTAGTATCCAATATGGCTACACCTTC	CASSIQYGYTF
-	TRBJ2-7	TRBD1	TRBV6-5	TGTGGCAGCAGTTACTCTCCTGGACAGGGTATCGAGCAGTACTTC	CGSSYSPGQGIEQYF
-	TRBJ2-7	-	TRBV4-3	TGCGCCAGCAGCCAAGATTCGGGCAGGGGACAAAGGGAGCAGTACTTC	CASSQDSGRGQREQYF
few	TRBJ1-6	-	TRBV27	TGTGCCAGCACTCCGATCGTGCAGGGGAATTCACCCCTCCACTTT	CASTPIVQGNSPLHF
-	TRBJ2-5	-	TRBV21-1	TGTGCCAGCAGGCTAAAGGGGGACAGTCAAGAGACCCAGTACTTC	CASRLKGDSQETQYF
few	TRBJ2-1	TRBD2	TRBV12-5	TGTGCTAGTGGATGGAACCCGGGACTAGCGGGGGGGACCTACAATGAGCAGTTCTTC	CASGWNPGLAGGTYNEQFF
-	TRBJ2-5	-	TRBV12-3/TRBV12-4	TGTGCCAGCAGTTTGAGTTCTGGGCAAGAGACCCAGTACTTC	CASSLSSGQETQYF
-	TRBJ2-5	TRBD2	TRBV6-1	TGTGCCAGCAGTACCCACCTGTTTCCGACTAGCGGAGAGACCCAGTACTTC	CASSTHLFPTSGETQYF
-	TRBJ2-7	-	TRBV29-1	TGCAGCGTAGAAACAGGAATTCTTTCCTACGAGCAGTACTTC	CSVETGILSYEQYF
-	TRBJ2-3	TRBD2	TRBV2	TGTGCCAGCACACAGGGACTAGCGGGGCCCACAGATACGCAGTATTTT	CASTQGLAGPTDTQYF
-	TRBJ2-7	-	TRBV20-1	TGCAGTGCTCCCGAGGAGAAGACAGGTTCCTACGAGCAGTACTTC	CSAPEEKTGSYEQYF
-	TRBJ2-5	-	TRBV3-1	TGTGCCAGCAGCCAAGGGGCAGCAATCCAAGAGACCCAGTACTTC	CASSQGAAIQETQYF
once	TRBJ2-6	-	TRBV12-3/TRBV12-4	TGTGCCAGCAGTACCAACCGTGGGGCCAACGTCCTGACTTTC	CASSTNRGANVLTF
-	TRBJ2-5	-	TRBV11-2	TGTGCCAGCAGCTTATTCGCGGGGAGTCGGGAGACCCAGTACTTC	CASSLFAGSRETQYF
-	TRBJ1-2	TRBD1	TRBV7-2	TGTGCCAGCAGCTTATTGGGGACAGGGGGCGCCCAGACTGGCTACACCTTC	CASSLLGTGGAQTGYTF
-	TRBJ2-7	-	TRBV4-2	TGTGCCAGCAGCACCCGGGACGCCTACGAGCAGTACTTC	CASSTRDAYEQYF
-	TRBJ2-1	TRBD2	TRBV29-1	TGCAGCGTCGCGGGACTAGCGGGAGCAATAGGGTTTGAGCAGTTCTTC	CSVAGLAGAIGFEQFF
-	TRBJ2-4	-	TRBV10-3	TGTGCCATCGGGGGGCGGGGCGAAGAAGAGCAGTACTTC	CAIGGRGEEEQYF
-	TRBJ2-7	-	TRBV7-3	TGTGCCAGCAGCTTAGACGGCGCGAACGAGCAGTACTTC	CASSLDGANEQYF
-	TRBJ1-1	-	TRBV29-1	TGCAGCTCTTGGTGGGTCAGGGAGGTCCCCTCGAACACTGAAGCTTTCTTT	CSSWWVREVPSNTEAFF
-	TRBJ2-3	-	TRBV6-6	TGTGCCAGCAGTTACGGGCGGGTGGCAGATACGCAGTATTTT	CASSYGRVADTQYF
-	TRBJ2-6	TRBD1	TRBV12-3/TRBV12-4	TGCGCCAGCAGTTTAACCGGGACAGGATTCGTCCTGACTTTC	CASSLTGTGFVLTF
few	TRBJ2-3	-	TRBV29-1	TGCAGCGTTCAGGGTTTACGTGCAGATACGCAGTATTTT	CSVQGLRADTQYF
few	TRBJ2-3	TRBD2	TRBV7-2	TGTGCCAGCAGCTCAGGCAGCGGGAGGGTTTTCAATACGCAGTATTTT	CASSSGSGRVFNTQYF
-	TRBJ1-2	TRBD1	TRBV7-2	TGTACCAGCAGCCCTTTGGCAGGGGGGTATGGCTACACCTTC	CTSSPLAGGYGYTF
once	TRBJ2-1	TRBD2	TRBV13	TGTGCCAGCAGCTTAGTGGGCGGGGGGTACGACAATGAGCAGTTCTTC	CASSLVGGGYDNEQFF
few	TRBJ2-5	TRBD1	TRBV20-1	TGCAGTGCCAGCGACTCGGGACAGTACCAAGAGACCCAGTACTTC	CSASDSGQYQETQYF
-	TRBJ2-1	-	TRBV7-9	TGTGCCAGCAGCTTAGGCGGCAAGGAGCAGTTCTTC	CASSLGGKEQFF
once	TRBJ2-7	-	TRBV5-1	TGCGCCAGCAGCTTGGTTGAGGCGTCCAAGCAGTACTTC	CASSLVEASKQYF
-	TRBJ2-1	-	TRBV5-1	TGCGCCAGCAGCCCTGTGCCGAGGGGGGTGGGCTACAATGAGCAGTTCTTC	CASSPVPRGVGYNEQFF
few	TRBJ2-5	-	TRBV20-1	TGCAGTGCTAGAGCCCGGGAACTAGCCGAGGGTGGGCAGTACTTC	CSARARELAEGGQYF
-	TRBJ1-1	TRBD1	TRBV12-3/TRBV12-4	TGTGCCAGCAGCCCGATGGACAGGCTGAACACTGAAGCTTTCTTT	CASSPMDRLNTEAFF
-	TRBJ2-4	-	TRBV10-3	TGTGCCATCAGGGGGACCCTCGGGGAGCAGTACTTC	CAIRGTLGEQYF
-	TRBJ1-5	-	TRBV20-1	TGCAGTGCTAGGAAGGGGGGGCGTGTAAGTCAGCCCCAGCATTTT	CSARKGGRVSQPQHF
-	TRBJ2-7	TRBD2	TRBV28	TGTGCCAGCCCCTCAATCTGGGGGGGGATTTCCTACAATGAGCAGTACTTC	CASPSIWGGISYNEQYF
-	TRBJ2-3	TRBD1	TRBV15	TGTGCCACCAGCGCACCCCAGGGGGATTATGGTACAGATACGCAGTATTTT	CATSAPQGDYGTDTQYF
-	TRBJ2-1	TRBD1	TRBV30	TGTGCCTGGAGTGACAGGGGGCTAGGGGAGCAGTTCTTC	CAWSDRGLGEQFF